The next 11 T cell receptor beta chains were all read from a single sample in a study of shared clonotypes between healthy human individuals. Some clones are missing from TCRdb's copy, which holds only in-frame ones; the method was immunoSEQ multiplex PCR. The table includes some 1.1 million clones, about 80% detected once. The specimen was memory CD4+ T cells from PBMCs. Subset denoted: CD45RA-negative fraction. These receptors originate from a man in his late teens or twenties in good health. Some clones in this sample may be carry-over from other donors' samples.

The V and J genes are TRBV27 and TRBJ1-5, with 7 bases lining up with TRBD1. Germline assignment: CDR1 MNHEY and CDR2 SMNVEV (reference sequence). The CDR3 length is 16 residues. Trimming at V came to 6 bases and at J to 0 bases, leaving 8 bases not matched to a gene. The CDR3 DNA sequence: TGTGCCAGCAGCCCAACCGGGACAGTTAGCAATCAGCCCCAGCATTTT. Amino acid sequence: CASSPTGTVSNQPQHF.

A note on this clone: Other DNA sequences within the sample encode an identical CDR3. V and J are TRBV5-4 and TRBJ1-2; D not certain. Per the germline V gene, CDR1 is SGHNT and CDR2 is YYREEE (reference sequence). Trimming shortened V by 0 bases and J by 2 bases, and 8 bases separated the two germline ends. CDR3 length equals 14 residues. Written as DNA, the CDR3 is TGTGCCAGCAGCTTGGCCTCAGGAAACTATGGCTACACCTTC. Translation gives CASSLASGNYGYTF.

CDR3 region: CASSPDMDQPQHF. The CDR3 bases are TGTGCCAGCAGCCCGGACATGGATCAGCCCCAGCATTTT. The genes are TRBV9 and TRBJ1-5, with D possibly TRBD1 on 5 matching bases. The CDR3 extends over 13 amino acids. Trimming shortened V by 4 bases and J by 5 bases, and 10 bases separated the two germline ends. CDR1 is SGDLS and CDR2 is YYNGEE in the germline V gene.

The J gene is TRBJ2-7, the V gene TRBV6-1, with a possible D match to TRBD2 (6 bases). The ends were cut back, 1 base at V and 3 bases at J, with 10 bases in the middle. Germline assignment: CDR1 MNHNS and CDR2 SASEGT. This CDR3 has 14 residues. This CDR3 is CASSEVGGRYEQYF. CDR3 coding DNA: TGTGCCAGCAGTGAAGTGGGAGGACGCTACGAGCAGTACTTC.

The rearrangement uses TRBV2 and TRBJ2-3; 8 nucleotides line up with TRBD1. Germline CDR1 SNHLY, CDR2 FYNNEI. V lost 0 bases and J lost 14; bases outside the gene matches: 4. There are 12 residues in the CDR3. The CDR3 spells CASSEAWTGRYF. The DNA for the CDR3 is TGTGCCAGCAGTGAAGCGTGGACAGGGAGGTATTTT.

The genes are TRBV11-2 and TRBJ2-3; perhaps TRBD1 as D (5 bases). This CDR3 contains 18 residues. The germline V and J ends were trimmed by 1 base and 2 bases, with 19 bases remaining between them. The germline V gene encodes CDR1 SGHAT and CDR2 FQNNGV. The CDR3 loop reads CASSLGGASETSTDTQYF. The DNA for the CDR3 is TGTGCCAGCAGCTTAGGTGGGGCCAGCGAGACTTCCACAGATACGCAGTATTTT.

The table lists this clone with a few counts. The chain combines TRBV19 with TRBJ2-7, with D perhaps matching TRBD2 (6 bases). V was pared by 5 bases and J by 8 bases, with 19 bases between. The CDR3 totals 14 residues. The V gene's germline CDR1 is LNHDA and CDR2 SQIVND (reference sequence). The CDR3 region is CASSAQGGGGKQYF. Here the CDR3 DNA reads TGTGCCAGTAGTGCACAAGGTGGAGGAGGGAAGCAGTACTTC.

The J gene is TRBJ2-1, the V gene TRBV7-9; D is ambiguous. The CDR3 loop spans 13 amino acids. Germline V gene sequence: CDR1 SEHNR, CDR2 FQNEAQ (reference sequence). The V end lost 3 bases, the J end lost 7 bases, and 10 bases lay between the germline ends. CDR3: CASSFSQVNEQFF. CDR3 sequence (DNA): TGTGCCAGCAGCTTCTCCCAGGTGAATGAGCAGTTCTTC.

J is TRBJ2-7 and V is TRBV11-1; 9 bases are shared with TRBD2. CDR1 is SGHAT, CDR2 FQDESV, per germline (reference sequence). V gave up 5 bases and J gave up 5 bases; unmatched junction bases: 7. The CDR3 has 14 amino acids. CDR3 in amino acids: CASSPVAGGHEQYF. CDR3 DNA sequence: TGTGCCAGCAGCCCGGTGGCGGGAGGGCACGAGCAGTACTTC.

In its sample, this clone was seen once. Here the CDR3 reads CASSLVGGSETQYF. DNA for the CDR3: TGTGCCAGCAGCTTAGTCGGCGGGTCTGAGACCCAGTACTTC. V gene TRBV4-2 combines with J gene TRBJ2-5; TRBD2 might be the D (5 bases). The germline CDR1 and CDR2 sequences are LGHNA and YNFKEQ. Between the trimmed V and J ends, which lost 5 bases and 5 bases, there was a span of 15 bases. This CDR3 spans 14 amino acids.

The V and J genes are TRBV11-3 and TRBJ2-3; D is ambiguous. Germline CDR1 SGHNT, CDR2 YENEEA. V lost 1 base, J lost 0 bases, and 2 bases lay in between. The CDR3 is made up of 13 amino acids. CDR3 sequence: CASSLVSTDTQYF. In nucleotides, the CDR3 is TGTGCCAGCAGCTTAGTTAGCACAGATACGCAGTATTTT.